Reported below is one T cell receptor beta chain. This specimen belongs to a study of blood T cell repertoires in COVID-19. Study details: Whether acute or convalescent, the COVID-19 samples came from the United States, Italy and Spain. Sample material is recorded as cDNA or gDNA derived from T cells, B-cell-depleted T cells, or PBMCs.

Methods used by the authors: The authors estimated nucleated cell counts from reference gene primer amplification. The protocol was immunoSEQ multiplex PCR, while the TCRdb copy is restricted to in-frame clones and leaves out a portion. For V, J and clone size, that table is used; D and trimming come from the DNA. The table lists 9,000 to 10,000 clones, roughly 72% of them singletons. The CDR3 is 14 amino acids. The V and J ends lost 1 base and 7 bases respectively, with 14 bases between them. Germline CDR1 and CDR2: SGHTA and FQGNSA. Sequenced material: peripheral blood. The TCR was taken from a human donor in a cohort sampled during active COVID-19. V is TRBV7-2 and J is TRBJ2-7; TRBD1 is a possible D gene (6 bases). The DNA for the CDR3 is TGTGCCAGCAGCTTAGTTACGGTCCAGGGGGAGCAGTACTTC. It is translated as CASSLVTVQGEQYF.